Sequencing of this T cell receptor beta chain was carried out in a study of CD8+CD57+ T cells in acquired aplastic anemia. Overall study context: Recorded DNA amounts for sorted CD4+ and CD8+ cells had an average of 3.2 ug. Overall study findings and caveats: Patients and controls shared 25 to 30 CD8+ CDR3 sequences, which appeared highly expressed in patients and within their immunodominant clones.

The CDR3 is 16 amino acids. The J segment lost 5 bases and the V segment lost 5 bases, leaving 10 bases of the junction unmatched. Germline CDR1 and CDR2: SGDLS and YYNGEE. A note on this clonotype: Its matching antigen is unknown.

An expansion of CD8+CD57+ cells by flow cytometry had been shown in patients chosen for sequencing. A severe acquired aplastic anemia diagnosis applied to all patients. Genomic DNA served as template for TCR beta VDJ and CDR3 profiling. MiXCR, run by TCRdb on the reads, gives a single entry per CDR3 protein. The sample holds roughly 280,000 distinct CDR3 sequences, approximately 60% seen once. The chain joins TRBV9 to TRBJ1-2; 12 bases agree with TRBD1. This clonotype was obtained from a human donor with aplastic anemia. The sample was sorted CD4+, CD8+, or CD8+CD57+ T cells (not recorded which) from PBMCs. DNA of the CDR3: TGTGCCAGCAGGGGGGACAGGGGGCCATCTGGGTATGGCTACACCTTC. This codes for CASRGDRGPSGYGYTF.